This entry concerns a single T cell receptor beta chain. Original analysis: It was from reference gene primer amplification that nucleated cell counts were estimated. Produced via immunoSEQ multiplex PCR; TCRdb's table is partial and in-frame only. That table supplies the V and J calls and clone size; D and trimming were determined from the DNA. Of about 170,000 clones listed, approximately 84% are singletons. Germline V gene data show CDR1 as SGHNT and CDR2 as YENEEA. The CDR3 sequence is 16 residues long. V dropped 3 bases and J dropped 2 bases, with 15 bases sitting between them. The data are from a study of blood T cell repertoires in COVID-19.

The sequenced material came from peripheral blood. The TCR comes from an elderly woman with acute or convalescent COVID-19. The chain has TRBV11-3 and TRBJ2-3; tentatively, D is TRBD1 (8 bases). CDR3 DNA sequence: TGTGCCAGCAGCTTGGGGGGGGACAGGTCCACAGATACGCAGTATTTT. Translated, it gives CASSLGGDRSTDTQYF.